A selection of T cell receptor beta chains follows, all from one sample in a study of tumor and adjacent non-tumor tissue in lung cancer. TCRdb re-called the multiplex PCR reads through MiXCR, storing one row per CDR3 protein. Among under 100,000 distinct CDR3 sequences listed, about two thirds were seen once. The sequenced sample was lung tumor tissue. These TCRs come from a woman in her 70s with non-small cell lung cancer. CDR3s leave out the opening cysteine and the closing phenylalanine or tryptophan. D genes are given only for firm matches. Size is stated for part of the rows, as once, few or many counts, or as a class when the clone is expanded.

d_call	j_call	v_call	clone_size	cdr3_aa
-	TRBJ2-1	TRBV5-6	-	VASLGPQEEDEQF
TRBD1	TRBJ1-1	TRBV28	-	VSSPLRGPLLNTEAF
-	TRBJ2-7	TRBV29-1	-	SVEVLSYDQY
-	-	TRBV29-1	-	SVRDFQPRDTQH
-	TRBJ2-6	TRBV6-5	-	ASSYPMDSGVNVLT
TRBD2	TRBJ2-3	TRBV12-3/TRBV12-4	many	ASRLAGGTDTQY
TRBD1	TRBJ2-7	TRBV6-5	-	ASSYSGQGAPGQY
-	TRBJ1-2	TRBV28	few	ASSSGQLYGYT
TRBD2	TRBJ2-2	TRBV10-3	-	AIRMGLAGGPGTGELF
-	TRBJ1-2	TRBV28	-	ASCSWTYREGF
-	TRBJ2-7	TRBV5-1	-	ASSNSYEQY
-	TRBJ1-5	TRBV12-3/TRBV12-4	medium-sized	ASSLGRRNQPQH
-	TRBJ1-2	TRBV5-4	-	ASSFEQRAGYT
-	TRBJ2-3	TRBV6-1	-	ASTTEGTTDTHY
-	TRBJ1-5	TRBV5-5	-	ARTPGDHSNQTQH
-	TRBJ2-3	TRBV6-1	many	ASSDLLGPGTQY
-	TRBJ1-2	TRBV11-2	-	ASSFAGAGGYT
-	TRBJ2-3	TRBV12-3/TRBV12-4	-	ASSPWGRPNTRY
-	TRBJ2-1	TRBV6-1	-	TSSTHTGIQQF
TRBD1	TRBJ1-1	TRBV7-8	many	ASSLTGDREAF
-	TRBJ2-7	TRBV11-1	-	ASSSGICYEQY
-	TRBJ2-7	TRBV6-1	many	ASIAGRGPYEQY
-	TRBJ1-5	TRBV28	few	ASSFFRVGSNQLQH
-	TRBJ1-2	TRBV30	-	AWGYRALRRGYT
-	TRBJ2-1	TRBV12-3/TRBV12-4	-	ASSFPTAQGNEQF
TRBD1	TRBJ2-1	TRBV5-1	many	ASSPPGQGDLFTALTYNEQF